The clone carrying this T cell receptor (beta chain) came up a few times. The data belong to a study of blood T cell repertoires in COVID-19. Background on the study: From T cells, B-cell-depleted T cells, or PBMCs came the material, which was cDNA or gDNA.

TCRdb keeps only in-frame clones here, not all; method: immunoSEQ multiplex PCR. The data show roughly 120,000 clones, around 88% seen once. CDR3 length: 14 amino acids. CDR1 is SNHLY, CDR2 FYNNEI, per germline. Trimming removed 5 bases from V and 7 bases from J; junction bases left unmatched: 8. V usage is TRBV2 and J usage is TRBJ2-7; 10 bases line up with TRBD1. Specimen: peripheral blood. This sequence was found in a woman in her fifties or sixties with active or convalescent COVID-19. CDR3 DNA sequence: TGTGCCAGCAGTTTCGGGACAGGGGCTGGTGAGCAGTACTTC. Protein sequence: CASSFGTGAGEQYF.